This is a list of T cell receptor beta chains from one sample in a study of technical replicates of blood from a few donors. Method: immunoSEQ multiplex PCR; TCRdb's copy keeps in-frame clones and lacks some. This sample has 65,000 to 80,000 clones; 98% occur once, and the top ten carry over 0.2%. The source material was T cells isolated from PBMCs. These receptors came from a human donor in good health. The CDR3 runs from the conserved cysteine through the conserved F or W. D genes are given only for firm matches. Clone size, where shown, is once, few, many, or a class for clones that have expanded.

V	D	size	J	CDR3	DNA
TRBV11-2	NA	NA	TRBJ1-1	CASSLDPGAEAFF	TGTGCCAGCAGCTTAGATCCGGGGGCTGAAGCTTTCTTT
TRBV19	NA	NA	TRBJ1-3	CASSIGNSGNTIYF	TGTGCCAGTAGTATCGGGAACTCTGGAAACACCATATATTTT
TRBV2	NA	NA	TRBJ1-5	CASRNDRLSNQPQHF	TGTGCCAGCAGGAACGACAGGTTGAGCAATCAGCCCCAGCATTTT
TRBV2	NA	NA	TRBJ1-2	CASSAINYGYTF	TGTGCCAGCAGTGCCATCAATTATGGCTACACCTTC
TRBV6-5	TRBD2	NA	TRBJ2-5	CASSYFRGRGETQYF	TGTGCCAGCAGTTACTTTAGAGGGAGGGGAGAGACCCAGTACTTC
TRBV12-2	NA	NA	TRBJ2-3	CASRHNPGGINLITDTQYF	TGTGCAAGTCGCCACAACCCGGGCGGGATCAACCTAATCACAGATACGCAGTATTTT
TRBV2	TRBD2	few	TRBJ2-7	CASSGSGVYEQYF	TGTGCCAGCAGTGGTAGCGGGGTCTACGAGCAGTACTTC
TRBV11-1	NA	NA	TRBJ2-7	CASSLYHRGEQYF	TGTGCCAGCAGCTTATACCATAGGGGCGAGCAGTACTTC
TRBV18	NA	NA	TRBJ2-7	CASSPGGSFYEQYF	TGTGCCAGCTCACCAGGAGGGTCCTTCTACGAGCAGTACTTC
TRBV27	NA	NA	TRBJ2-5	CASSITVEGETQYF	TGTGCCAGCAGTATCACCGTAGAGGGAGAGACCCAGTACTTC
TRBV11-3	NA	NA	TRBJ1-2	CASSLDQVREDFYGYTF	TGTGCCAGCAGCTTAGATCAAGTCAGGGAAGACTTCTATGGCTACACCTTC
TRBV29-1	TRBD2	NA	TRBJ2-7	CSVAREGSYEQYF	TGCAGCGTTGCAAGGGAGGGATCCTACGAGCAGTACTTC
TRBV7-9	TRBD1	NA	TRBJ2-5	CASSFPGTGTKTQYF	TGTGCCAGCAGCTTCCCCGGGACAGGCACTAAGACCCAGTACTTC
TRBV7-9	NA	NA	TRBJ2-5	CASSPTAGTLETQYF	TGTGCCAGCAGCCCCACCGCGGGGACTTTAGAGACCCAGTACTTC
TRBV27	NA	once	TRBJ2-7	CASSLRVDSYEQYF	TGTGCCAGCAGTTTACGGGTAGACTCCTACGAGCAGTACTTC
TRBV6-1	NA	once	TRBJ1-1	CASSEREGTEAFF	TGTGCCAGCAGTGAAAGAGAGGGTACTGAAGCTTTCTTT
TRBV18	TRBD1	NA	TRBJ1-1	CASSLSQGAEAFF	TGTGCCAGCTCACTCTCACAGGGGGCAGAAGCTTTCTTT
TRBV7-2	NA	once	TRBJ2-1	CASSFIEGENVNEQFF	TGTGCCAGCAGCTTTATAGAGGGAGAAAATGTTAATGAGCAGTTCTTC
TRBV11-2	TRBD1	NA	TRBJ1-4	CASSSLFGQGKNEKLFF	TGTGCCAGCAGCTCGCTCTTTGGACAGGGGAAAAATGAAAAACTGTTTTTT
TRBV28	TRBD2	NA	TRBJ2-1	CASRLRHDAGGRNEQFF	TGTGCCAGCAGGCTCCGACACGATGCGGGAGGGAGGAATGAGCAGTTCTTC
TRBV6-1	TRBD2	NA	TRBJ2-1	CASSAGLAASYNEQFF	TGTGCCAGCAGTGCTGGACTAGCGGCTTCCTACAATGAGCAGTTCTTC
TRBV11-3	TRBD1	NA	TRBJ2-7	CASSSYWTGVDEQYF	TGTGCCAGCAGCTCCTACTGGACAGGGGTTGACGAGCAGTACTTC
TRBV4-1	NA	NA	TRBJ2-7	CASSQLIKDRNYEQYF	TGCGCCAGCAGCCAACTGATAAAAGACAGGAACTACGAGCAGTACTTC
TRBV28	NA	NA	TRBJ2-5	CASSILSRETQYF	TGTGCCAGCAGTATCCTGTCCCGGGAGACCCAGTACTTC
TRBV9	TRBD2	NA	TRBJ2-3	CASSAASGRFTDTQYF	TGTGCCAGCAGCGCTGCTAGCGGGAGGTTTACAGATACGCAGTATTTT
TRBV30	NA	NA	TRBJ2-7	CAWRGTPSYEQYF	TGTGCCTGGAGGGGGACACCATCCTACGAGCAGTACTTC
TRBV7-9	NA	NA	TRBJ1-2	CASSLSLGSYGYTF	TGTGCCAGCAGCCTTAGCCTGGGTTCGTATGGCTACACCTTC
TRBV6-5	NA	NA	TRBJ2-1	CASSYSHINEQFF	TGTGCCAGCAGTTACTCCCACATCAATGAGCAGTTCTTC
TRBV27	NA	NA	TRBJ1-1	CASSLQTGNTEAFF	TGTGCCAGCAGTTTACAGACAGGGAACACTGAAGCTTTCTTT
TRBV9	TRBD2	NA	TRBJ2-1	CASSDPGLDYNEQFF	TGTGCCAGCAGTGATCCGGGACTAGACTACAATGAGCAGTTCTTC
TRBV4-3	NA	NA	TRBJ1-3	CASSQDITYGNTIYF	TGCGCCAGCAGCCAAGATATTACTTACGGAAACACCATATATTTT
TRBV7-2	NA	NA	TRBJ2-5	CASSRTVQETQYF	TGTGCCAGCAGCCGGACAGTCCAAGAGACCCAGTACTTC
TRBV9	NA	NA	TRBJ1-5	CASSVEGGGQPQHF	TGTGCCAGCAGCGTAGAAGGCGGAGGTCAGCCCCAGCATTTT
TRBV4-1	NA	once	TRBJ2-1	CASSQVAWPGRNEQFF	TGCGCCAGCAGCCAAGTGGCATGGCCAGGGAGGAATGAGCAGTTCTTC
TRBV28	TRBD1	NA	TRBJ2-7	CASSFGQVGEQYF	TGTGCCAGCAGTTTCGGACAGGTAGGCGAGCAGTACTTC
TRBV14	NA	once	TRBJ1-1	CASSQRYGTEAFF	TGTGCCAGCAGCCAGCGGTACGGCACTGAAGCTTTCTTT
TRBV4-1	TRBD1	NA	TRBJ2-1	CASSQAGTGDYNEQFF	TGCGCCAGCAGCCAGGCCGGGACAGGGGACTACAATGAGCAGTTCTTC
TRBV19	NA	NA	TRBJ1-2	CASTTGIDYGYTF	TGTGCCAGTACTACAGGCATTGACTATGGCTACACCTTC
TRBV29-1	NA	once	TRBJ1-3	CSASSSGNTIYF	TGCAGCGCGAGTTCCTCTGGAAACACCATATATTTT
TRBV5-1	NA	NA	TRBJ2-1	CASSLGITNDEQFF	TGCGCCAGCAGCCTCGGGATAACTAACGATGAGCAGTTCTTC
TRBV5-1	NA	NA	TRBJ2-5	CASTAGEYQETQYF	TGCGCCAGCACGGCAGGGGAGTACCAAGAGACCCAGTACTTC
TRBV25-1	TRBD2	NA	TRBJ2-1	CASSEGTSGRGNEQFF	TGTGCCAGCAGTGAAGGGACTAGCGGGAGGGGAAATGAGCAGTTCTTC
TRBV6-4	NA	NA	TRBJ1-3	CARGACPGNTIYF	TGTGCCAGGGGGGCTTGCCCTGGAAACACCATATATTTT
TRBV5-8	NA	NA	TRBJ1-5	CASSWGGINQPQHF	TGTGCCAGCAGCTGGGGGGGGATAAATCAGCCCCAGCATTTT
TRBV27	NA	NA	TRBJ2-2	CASSFRGAGELFF	TGTGCCAGCAGTTTCAGGGGCGCCGGGGAGCTGTTTTTT